The T cell receptor beta chain under discussion was sequenced for a study of cytomegalovirus exposure and HLA in healthy donors. Points from the study as a whole: Judged likely to be a sequencing artifact was a cluster of highly shared sequence variants.

The study ran its PCR with 60 Vbeta and 13 Jbeta primers. TCRdb keeps only in-frame clones here, not all; method: immunoSEQ multiplex PCR. The table has 150,000 to 200,000 clones, approximately 80% seen once. There are a few counts of this clone. The antigen remains unidentified. This receptor was obtained from a man aged 18 to 30 in good health and CMV-seropositive. Sequences were obtained from PBMCs.

The chain's CDR3 is CATSSGPRRGTQYF. The CDR3 bases are TGTGCCACCAGCAGTGGCCCGCGGCGGGGGACCCAGTACTTC. The gene calls are TRBV15 and TRBJ2-5, with D perhaps TRBD2 (6 bases). Germline V lookup: CDR1 LNHNV, CDR2 YYDKDF (reference sequence). V was clipped by 3 bases and J by 7 bases, with 15 bases between them. CDR3 length equals 14 residues.